This TCR beta chain stems from a study of cytomegalovirus exposure and HLA in healthy donors. Looked up from germline, CDR1 is SSHAT and CDR2 is FNYEAQ (reference sequence). The CDR3 is 14 amino acids. Trimming at V came to 1 base and at J to 4 bases, leaving 3 bases not matched to a gene. The study ran its PCR with 60 Vbeta and 13 Jbeta primers. TCRdb's copy holds only in-frame clones and misses some; the assay was immunoSEQ multiplex PCR. The sample includes 150,000 or so clones, around 74% of them seen just once. About this clone: Its antigen remains unknown.

Study-wide points: V- and J-gene trimming of TCR beta was linked (in a later analysis) to a missense DCLRE1C variant. Several of the most significant clusters appeared linked to common viral pathogens, based on a later analysis. One later analysis reportedly identified an Asian-associated ancestry cluster that showed fewer N-insertions than the approximately 700-donor mean.

The sequence was collected from a man younger than 30 in good health and CMV-seronegative. Sequenced: PBMCs. The rearrangement uses TRBV7-7 and TRBJ2-5; TRBD1 matches 7 bases. CDR3 loop: CASSLGGGGETQYF. DNA for the CDR3: TGTGCCAGCAGCTTAGGAGGGGGCGGAGAGACCCAGTACTTC.